This T cell receptor (beta chain) originates from a study of radiotherapy plus CTLA-4 blockade in lung cancer. The overall study: Around 20% of enrolled patients responded objectively, and roughly 30% had disease control.

Notes on the study in general: Expansion in blood of tumor-derived TCR clones was seen after radiotherapy plus ipilimumab. The best prediction of response reportedly came from early blood T cell clone dynamics, with interferon-beta.

In the case of this clone: No antigen is known for it.

Treatment of patients with chemo-refractory metastatic non-small-cell lung cancer consisted of focal radiation plus CTLA-4 blockade with ipilimumab. Clones were read by immunoSEQ multiplex PCR, and TCRdb kept only the in-frame ones, dropping some. The sample includes roughly 100,000 clones, approximately 87% of them seen just once. This CDR3 has 9 residues. The germline CDR1 and CDR2 sequences are MNHEY and SMNVEV (reference sequence). V was shortened by 4 bases and J by 9 bases, with 1 base between the two germline ends. The chain recombines TRBV27 with TRBJ2-1; D gene unclear. The clonotype comes from a human donor with non-small cell lung cancer that progressed on radiotherapy plus ipilimumab. Some clones in this sample may be carry-over from other donors' samples. Sequenced here: peripheral blood, sampled from a patient treated with radiotherapy plus ipilimumab. CDR3 sequence (DNA): TGTGCCAGCAGTTCTGAGCAGTTCTTC. This encodes CASSSEQFF.